What follows are 24 T cell receptor beta chains derived from one specimen sequenced in a study of shared clonotypes between healthy human individuals (dated by TCRdb to 2020 to 2022). Library method: the immunoSEQ multiplex PCR assay. The clones in this table, taken by TCRdb from immuneACCESS, are in-frame only. Not every clone is retained; where verified, under half of the shortfall comes from an unresolved V gene, and the cause of the rest is unknown. The sample data list about 380,000 clones, and about 96% of these were observed just once. Less than 0.35% of the sample is held by the ten biggest clonotypes. Sequencing was done on a sample of memory CD8+ T cells sorted from blood. The sample's cell subset or site label, in plain terms: CD45RO+ cells pooled with CCR7-negative TemRA cells. These receptors all stem from a man aged 25 to 40 in good health.

This clone was recorded only once. This chain links TRBV5-6 with TRBJ1-3, with 7 nucleotides matching TRBD1. Trimming at V came to 0 bases and at J to 0 bases, leaving 3 bases not matched to a gene. Germline values: CDR1 SGHDT, CDR2 YYEEEE. This CDR3 region has 16 residues. CDR3 residues: CASSLVGTVSGNTIYF. CDR3 nucleotides: TGTGCCAGCAGCTTGGTTGGGACAGTCTCTGGAAACACCATATATTTT. The entire variable domain, with the rest obtained from reference TRBV5-6 and TRBJ1-3, is as follows: DAGVTQSPTHLIKTRGQQVTLRCSPKSGHDTVSWYQQALGQGPQFIFQYYEEEERQRGNFPDRFSGHQFPNYSSELNVNALLLGDSALYLCASSLVGTVSGNTIYFGEGSWLTVV.

This rearrangement joins TRBV5-1 to TRBJ2-2; 10 bases line up with TRBD1. The CDR3 totals 15 residues. V trimming: 0 bases; J trimming: 4 bases; junction bases outside the gene matches: 0. CDR1 is SGHRS and CDR2 is YFSETQ in the germline V gene. CDR3 sequence reads: CASSLGQGATGELFF. CDR3 DNA: TGCGCCAGCAGCTTGGGACAGGGGGCCACCGGGGAGCTGTTTTTT.

The chain joins TRBV18 to TRBJ1-1; TRBD1 might be the D (5 bases). Germline assignment: CDR1 KGHSH and CDR2 LQKENI. There are 12 residues in the CDR3. The V and J ends lost 3 bases and 6 bases respectively, with 8 bases between them. The chain's CDR3 is CASSPQGAEAFF. The CDR3 nucleotides are TGTGCCAGCTCACCGCAAGGGGCTGAAGCTTTCTTT. Supplemented by reference TRBV18 and TRBJ1-1, the full variable domain reads NAGVMQNPRHLVRRRGQEARLRCSPMKGHSHVYWYRQLPEEGLKFMVYLQKENIIDESGMPKERFSAEFPKEGPSILRIQQVVRGDSAAYFCASSPQGAEAFFGQGTRLTVV.

V is TRBV10-3 and J is TRBJ2-5; 7 nucleotides match TRBD1. Germline V gives CDR1 ENHRY, CDR2 SYGVKD. The CDR3 loop spans 13 amino acids. With V trimmed by 4 bases and J by 3 bases, 2 bases remained unmatched. The CDR3 here is CAISVGTEETQYF. DNA of the CDR3: TGTGCCATCAGTGTGGGGACAGAAGAGACCCAGTACTTC.

The rearrangement joins TRBV2 to TRBJ2-7; D not resolved. CDR3 length equals 13 residues. Germline V gives CDR1 SNHLY, CDR2 FYNNEI. The V end was cut by 1 base, the J end by 2 bases, with 6 bases between. CDR3 protein: CASSEGPAYEQYF. The CDR3 DNA follows: TGTGCCAGCAGTGAAGGCCCCGCCTACGAGCAGTACTTC.

The rearrangement links TRBV25-1 to TRBJ2-3; D possibly corresponds to TRBD1 (5 bases). Trimming removed 8 bases from V and 1 base from J, with 7 bases in between. CDR3 length equals 12 residues. CDR1 and CDR2 (germline): MGHDK, SYGVNS. CDR3 in DNA: TGTGCCAGCGAGACAGGCACAGATACGCAGTATTTT. Translated, it gives CASETGTDTQYF.

The chain joins TRBV2 to TRBJ2-7, with D hard to call. The CDR3 has 12 amino acids. Germline V gene sequence: CDR1 SNHLY, CDR2 FYNNEI. Trimming left V 6 bases short and J 1 base short, with 7 bases between. The DNA of the CDR3 is TGTGCCAGCAGGGGGTATTCCTACGAGCAGTACTTC. Encoded protein: CASRGYSYEQYF.

This clone has only one observation. This chain uses TRBV25-1 with TRBJ1-3; TRBD1 matches 9 bases. V dropped 5 bases and J dropped 3; count of bases not matched to a gene: 5. Germline CDR1 MGHDK, CDR2 SYGVNS. There are 15 residues in the CDR3. CDR3 bases: TGTGCCAGCAGTCCGGGACAGGGCTTTGGAAACACCATATATTTT. It translates to CASSPGQGFGNTIYF.

The chain links TRBV7-9 to TRBJ2-3, with D unresolved. Trimming left V 5 bases short and J 6 bases short, with 9 bases between. This CDR3 is built from 12 residues. CDR1 and CDR2 (germline): SEHNR, FQNEAQ (reference sequence). The CDR3, as DNA: TGTGCCAGCAGCAGCCTGTCCGATACGCAGTATTTT. This codes for CASSSLSDTQYF. The entire variable domain, with the rest obtained from reference TRBV7-9 and TRBJ2-3, is as follows: DTGVSQNPRHKITKRGQNVTFRCDPISEHNRLYWYRQTLGQGPEFLTYFQNEAQLEKSRLLSDRFSAERPKGSFSTLEIQRTEQGDSAMYLCASSSLSDTQYFGPGTRLTVL.

Points on this clone: The sample carries other DNA sequences with the same CDR3. The chain has TRBV9 and TRBJ1-2; D is undetermined. Trimming took off 1 base at V and 1 base at J, with 2 bases between the two ends. Per germline, CDR1 SGDLS and CDR2 YYNGEE. CDR3 length equals 12 residues. The CDR3 is CASSVINYGYTF. CDR3 nucleotides: TGTGCCAGCAGCGTAATTAACTATGGCTACACCTTC.

The chain links TRBV7-8 to TRBJ1-1; 7 bases agree with TRBD1. With V trimmed by 5 bases and J by 2 bases, 11 bases remained unmatched. This CDR3 is 16 amino acids long. Germline CDR1 reads SGHVS; CDR2 reads FQNEAQ. The CDR3 DNA follows: TGTGCCAGCAGCCCTTTGTGGCAGGGGGGTAACACTGAAGCTTTCTTT. This gives the protein CASSPLWQGGNTEAFF.

The chain couples TRBV9 to TRBJ2-3, with 12 bases matching TRBD2. CDR3 size: 15 residues. The V and J ends lost 0 bases and 5 bases, in that order; junction bases with no gene match: 1. Germline loops: CDR1 SGDLS, CDR2 YYNGEE. CDR3 DNA: TGTGCCAGCAGCGTAGTGACTAGCGGGAGAGATACGCAGTATTTT. Translated: CASSVVTSGRDTQYF.

This clone was seen once. This chain connects TRBV30 to TRBJ2-4; D ambiguous. V lost 4 bases and J 0 bases, leaving 10 bases between the germline ends. The CDR3 consists of 14 residues. Per germline, CDR1 GTSNPN and CDR2 SVGIG (reference sequence). CDR3 DNA sequence: TGTGCCTGGAATGGAGAACTAGCCAAAAACATTCAGTACTTC. Protein sequence: CAWNGELAKNIQYF.

This chain connects TRBV27 to TRBJ2-3, with D possibly matching TRBD1 (5 bases). Trimming stripped 2 bases from V and 2 bases from J, with 11 bases between. The CDR3 has 15 residues. The germline V gene encodes CDR1 MNHEY and CDR2 SMNVEV (reference sequence). CDR3 sequence: CASSLMARDTDTQYF. For the CDR3, the DNA is TGTGCCAGCAGTTTAATGGCCAGGGACACAGATACGCAGTATTTT.

The chain employs TRBV27 and TRBJ2-2; tentative D call: TRBD1 (6 bases). The germline V gene encodes CDR1 MNHEY and CDR2 SMNVEV (reference sequence). The germline V and J ends were trimmed by 6 bases and 1 base, with 12 bases remaining between them. The CDR3 covers 15 residues. This chain's CDR3 is CASRDFRGNTGELFF. For the CDR3, the DNA is TGTGCCAGCAGGGATTTCAGGGGGAACACCGGGGAGCTGTTTTTT.

The rearrangement links TRBV5-1 to TRBJ2-7, with TRBD1 matching over 9 bases. The V and J ends lost 0 bases and 2 bases, in that order; junction bases with no gene match: 3. There are 15 residues in the CDR3. Germline loops: CDR1 SGHRS, CDR2 YFSETQ. CDR3 residues: CASSLGGQGPYEQYF. The CDR3 DNA follows: TGCGCCAGCAGCTTGGGGGGACAGGGTCCCTACGAGCAGTACTTC.

This rearrangement joins TRBV6-5 to TRBJ1-1; 7 bases match TRBD1. CDR1 and CDR2 (germline): MNHEY, SVGAGI. The V segment lost 4 bases and the J segment 4 bases; nucleotides outside the gene matches: 9. The CDR3 runs 15 residues. This CDR3 reads CASSSSPTGSTEAFF. The DNA for the CDR3 is TGTGCCAGCAGTTCTTCTCCGACAGGGAGCACTGAAGCTTTCTTT.

The chain joins TRBV4-2 to TRBJ1-1; no reliable D call. The CDR3 length is 19 residues. V lost 1 base and J 7 bases, leaving 28 bases between the germline ends. Per the germline V gene, CDR1 is LGHNA and CDR2 is YNFKEQ. CDR3 nucleotide sequence: TGTGCCAGCAGCCAAGTTTCGCCAACTTTACCCCTGGGAATCAGTGAAGCTTTCTTT. This gives the protein CASSQVSPTLPLGISEAFF.

This chain joins TRBV5-4 and TRBJ2-7; 11 bases agree with TRBD2. Germline CDR1 and CDR2: SGHNT and YYREEE (reference sequence). V lost 3 bases and J lost 3; bases outside the gene matches: 5. This CDR3 has 15 residues. This CDR3 is CASSSLAGGIYEQYF. In DNA form, the CDR3 reads TGTGCCAGCAGCTCTCTAGCGGGAGGTATCTACGAGCAGTACTTC.

J is TRBJ1-2 and V is TRBV11-3, with D hard to call. There are 13 residues in the CDR3. Germline V gene sequence: CDR1 SGHNT, CDR2 YENEEA. Deletions cut 5 bases from V and 8 bases from J, with 15 bases between. The CDR3 here is CASSPGRGVGYTF. In nucleotides, the CDR3 is TGTGCCAGCAGCCCTGGTCGTGGGGTAGGCTACACCTTC.

V is TRBV29-1 and J is TRBJ2-5; TRBD1 matches at 7 bases. Germline CDR1 and CDR2: SQVTM and ANQGSEA. The CDR3 is 13 residues long. V shed 3 bases and J 5 bases; nucleotides not matched to a gene: 6. CDR3 sequence (DNA): TGCAGCGTTGATTCGGGACAGTCGGAGACCCAGTACTTC. Its translation is CSVDSGQSETQYF.

Concerning this clone itself: An end of the junction does not agree with germline; a read error may underlie this. The chain has TRBV2 and TRBJ1-1; 7 bases are shared with TRBD1. CDR3 length: 11 amino acids. Germline V lookup: CDR1 SNHLY, CDR2 FYNNEI. The CDR3 DNA reads TGTGCCAGCAGGACGGAGGGGGCGCGAATCTTT. Translating gives CASRTEGARIF. The full variable domain, completed using reference TRBV2 and TRBJ1-1, is EPEVTQTPSHQVTQMGQEVILRCVPISNHLYFYWYRQILGQKVEFLVSFYNNEISEKSEIFDDQFSVERPDGSNFTLKIRSTKLEDSAMYFCASRTEGARIFGQGTRLTVV.

V and J are TRBV5-1 and TRBJ2-2; tentatively, D is TRBD1 (6 bases). CDR1 SGHRS and CDR2 YFSETQ come from the germline V gene. The CDR3 has 14 amino acids. Trimming stripped 1 base from V and 6 bases from J, with 10 bases between. This CDR3 reads CASSLSGGPGELFF. DNA for the CDR3: TGCGCCAGCAGCTTGAGTGGGGGCCCCGGGGAGCTGTTTTTT.

V and J are TRBV5-4 and TRBJ2-1; D possibly corresponds to TRBD2 (5 bases). This CDR3 has 16 amino acids. Germline V lookup: CDR1 SGHNT, CDR2 YYREEE (reference sequence). V was pared by 2 bases and J by 2 bases, with 14 bases between. The CDR3 nucleotides are TGTGCCAGCAGCTTTAGAAGCGGCCCACCCTACAATGAGCAGTTCTTC. Protein product: CASSFRSGPPYNEQFF.